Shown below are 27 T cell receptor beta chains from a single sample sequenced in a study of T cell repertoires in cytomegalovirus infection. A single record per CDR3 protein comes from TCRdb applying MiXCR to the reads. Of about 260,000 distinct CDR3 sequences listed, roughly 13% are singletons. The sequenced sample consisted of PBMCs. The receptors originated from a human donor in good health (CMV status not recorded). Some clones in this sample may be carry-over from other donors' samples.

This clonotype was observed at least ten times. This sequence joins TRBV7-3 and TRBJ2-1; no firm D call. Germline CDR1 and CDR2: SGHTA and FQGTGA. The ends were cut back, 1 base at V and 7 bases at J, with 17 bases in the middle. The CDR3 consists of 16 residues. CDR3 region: CASSLNLLAAINEQFF. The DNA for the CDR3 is TGTGCCAGCAGCTTAAACCTTCTTGCGGCAATAAATGAGCAGTTCTTC.

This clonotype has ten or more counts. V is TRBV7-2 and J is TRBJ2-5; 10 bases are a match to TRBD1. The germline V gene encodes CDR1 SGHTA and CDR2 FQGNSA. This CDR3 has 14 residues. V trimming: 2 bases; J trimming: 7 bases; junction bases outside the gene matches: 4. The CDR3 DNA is TGTGCCAGCAGCTTACCGAGACAGGGGGCGACCCAGTACTTC. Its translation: CASSLPRQGATQYF.

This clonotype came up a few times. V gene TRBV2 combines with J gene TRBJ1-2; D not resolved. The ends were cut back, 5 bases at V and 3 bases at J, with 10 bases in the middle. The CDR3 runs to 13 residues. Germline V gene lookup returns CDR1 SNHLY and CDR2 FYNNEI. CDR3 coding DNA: TGTGCCAGCAGTTATACGGAGTACTATGGCTACACCTTC. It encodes CASSYTEYYGYTF.

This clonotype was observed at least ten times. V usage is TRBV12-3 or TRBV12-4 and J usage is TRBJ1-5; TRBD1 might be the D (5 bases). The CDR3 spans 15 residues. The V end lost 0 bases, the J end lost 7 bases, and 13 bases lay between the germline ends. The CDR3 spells CASSLAQGQGQPQHF. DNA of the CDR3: TGTGCCAGCAGTTTAGCTCAGGGTCAGGGACAGCCCCAGCATTTT.

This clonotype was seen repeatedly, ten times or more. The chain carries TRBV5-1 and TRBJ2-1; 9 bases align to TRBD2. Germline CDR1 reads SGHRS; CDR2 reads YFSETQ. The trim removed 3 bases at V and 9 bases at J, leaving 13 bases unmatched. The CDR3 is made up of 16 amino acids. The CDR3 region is CASSSLAGVNGGEQFF. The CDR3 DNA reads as TGCGCCAGCAGCTCCTTAGCGGGGGTTAATGGTGGTGAGCAGTTCTTC.

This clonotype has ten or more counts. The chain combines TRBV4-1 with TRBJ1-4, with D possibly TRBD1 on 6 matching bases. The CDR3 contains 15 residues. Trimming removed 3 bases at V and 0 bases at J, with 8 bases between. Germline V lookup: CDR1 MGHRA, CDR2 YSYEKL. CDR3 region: CASSQTGSTNEKLFF. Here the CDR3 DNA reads TGCGCCAGCAGCCAGACAGGATCAACTAATGAAAAACTGTTTTTT.

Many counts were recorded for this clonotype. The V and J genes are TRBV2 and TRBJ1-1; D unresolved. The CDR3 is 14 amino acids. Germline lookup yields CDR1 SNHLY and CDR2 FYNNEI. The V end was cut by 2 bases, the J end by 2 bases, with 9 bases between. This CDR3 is CASSEREANTEAFF. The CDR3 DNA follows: TGTGCCAGCAGTGAAAGGGAGGCCAACACTGAAGCTTTCTTT.

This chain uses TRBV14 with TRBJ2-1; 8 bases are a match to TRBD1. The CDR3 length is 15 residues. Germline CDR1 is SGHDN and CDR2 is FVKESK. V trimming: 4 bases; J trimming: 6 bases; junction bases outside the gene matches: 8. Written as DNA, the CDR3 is TGTGCCAGCAGCCGGGGCAGGGGGCAGGGCAATGAGCAGTTCTTC. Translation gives CASSRGRGQGNEQFF.

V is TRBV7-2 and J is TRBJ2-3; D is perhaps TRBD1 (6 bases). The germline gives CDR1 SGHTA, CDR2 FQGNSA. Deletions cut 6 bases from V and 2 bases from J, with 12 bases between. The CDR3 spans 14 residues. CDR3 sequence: CASSYRDPTDTQYF. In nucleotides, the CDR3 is TGTGCCAGCAGTTACAGGGACCCCACAGATACGCAGTATTTT.

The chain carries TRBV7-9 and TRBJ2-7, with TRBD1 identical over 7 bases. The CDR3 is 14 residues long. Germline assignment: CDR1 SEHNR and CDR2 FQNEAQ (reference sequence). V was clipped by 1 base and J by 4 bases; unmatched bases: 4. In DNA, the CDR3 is TGTGCCAGCAGCTTAGAGGGGGCGGTTTACGAGCAGTACTTC. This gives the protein CASSLEGAVYEQYF.

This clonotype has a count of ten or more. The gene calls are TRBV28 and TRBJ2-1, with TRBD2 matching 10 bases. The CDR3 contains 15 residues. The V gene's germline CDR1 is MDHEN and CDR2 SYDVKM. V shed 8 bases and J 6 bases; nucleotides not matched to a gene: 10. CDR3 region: CASYLSIAGGNEQFF. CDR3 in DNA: TGTGCCAGCTATCTTTCTATAGCGGGAGGCAATGAGCAGTTCTTC. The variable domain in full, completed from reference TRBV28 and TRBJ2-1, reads DVKVTQSSRYLVKRTGEKVFLECVQDMDHENMFWYRQDPGLGLRLIYFSYDVKMKEKGDIPEGYSVSREKKERFSLILESASTNQTSMYLCASYLSIAGGNEQFFGPGTRLTVL.

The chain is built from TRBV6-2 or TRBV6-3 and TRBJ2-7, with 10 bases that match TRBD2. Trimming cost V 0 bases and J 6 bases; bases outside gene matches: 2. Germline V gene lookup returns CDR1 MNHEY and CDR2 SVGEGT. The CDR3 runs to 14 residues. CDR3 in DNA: TGTGCCAGCAGTTACTCGAGACTAGCGGGCGAGCAGTACTTC. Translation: CASSYSRLAGEQYF.

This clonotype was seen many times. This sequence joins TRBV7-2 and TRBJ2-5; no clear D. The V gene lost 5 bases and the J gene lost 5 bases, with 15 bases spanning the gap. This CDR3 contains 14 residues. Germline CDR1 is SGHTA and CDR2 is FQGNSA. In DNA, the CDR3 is TGTGCCAGCAGCCCCCGGCTAGTCGGGGAGACCCAGTACTTC. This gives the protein CASSPRLVGETQYF.

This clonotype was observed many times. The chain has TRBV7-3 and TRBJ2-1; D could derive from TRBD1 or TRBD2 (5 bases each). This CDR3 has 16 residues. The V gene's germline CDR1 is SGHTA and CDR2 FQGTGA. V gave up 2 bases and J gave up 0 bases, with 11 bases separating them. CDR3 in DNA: TGTGCCAGCAGCTTATCGGGGCCAAGCTCCTACAATGAGCAGTTCTTC. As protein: CASSLSGPSSYNEQFF.

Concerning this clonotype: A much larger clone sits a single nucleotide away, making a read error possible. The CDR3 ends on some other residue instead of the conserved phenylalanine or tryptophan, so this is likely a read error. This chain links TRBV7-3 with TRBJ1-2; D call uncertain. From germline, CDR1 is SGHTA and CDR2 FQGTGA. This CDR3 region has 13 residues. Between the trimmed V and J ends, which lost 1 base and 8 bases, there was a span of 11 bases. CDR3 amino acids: CASSLNGREGYTL. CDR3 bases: TGTGCCAGCAGCTTAAACGGTCGGGAAGGCTACACCTTA.

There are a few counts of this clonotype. The CDR3 protein is CASGRTKNTEAFF. In nucleotides, the CDR3 is TGTGCCAGCGGTAGGACAAAGAACACTGAAGCTTTCTTT. The genes are TRBV12-3 or TRBV12-4 and TRBJ1-1; possible D gene TRBD1, 5 bases. This CDR3 has 13 residues. Trimming stripped 8 bases from V and 1 base from J, with 11 bases between.

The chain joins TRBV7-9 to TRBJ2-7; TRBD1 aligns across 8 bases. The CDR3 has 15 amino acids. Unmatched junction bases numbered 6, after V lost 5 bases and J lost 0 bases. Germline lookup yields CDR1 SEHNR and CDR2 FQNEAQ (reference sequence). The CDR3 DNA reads TGTGCCAGCAGCAAGGACAGGGAGAGCTCCTACGAGCAGTACTTC. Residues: CASSKDRESSYEQYF.

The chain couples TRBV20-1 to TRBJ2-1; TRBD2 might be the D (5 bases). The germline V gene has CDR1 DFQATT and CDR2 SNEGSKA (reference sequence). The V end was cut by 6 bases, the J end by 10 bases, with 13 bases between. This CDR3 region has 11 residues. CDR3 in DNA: TGCAGTGCCATCGACTACCCCGAGCAGTTCTTC. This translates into CSAIDYPEQFF.

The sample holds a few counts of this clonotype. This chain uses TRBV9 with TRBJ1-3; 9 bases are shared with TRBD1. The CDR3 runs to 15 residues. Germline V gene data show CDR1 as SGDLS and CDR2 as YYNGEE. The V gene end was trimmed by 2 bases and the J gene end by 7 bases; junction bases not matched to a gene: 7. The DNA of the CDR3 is TGTGCCAGCAGCGTTGGACAGGGGTTTCGGAACACCATATATTTT. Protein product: CASSVGQGFRNTIYF. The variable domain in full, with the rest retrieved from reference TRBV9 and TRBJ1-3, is DSGVTQTPKHLITATGQRVTLRCSPRSGDLSVYWYQQSLDQGLQFLIQYYNGEERAKGNILERFSAQQFPDLHSELNLSSLELGDSALYFCASSVGQGFRNTIYFGEGSWLTVV.

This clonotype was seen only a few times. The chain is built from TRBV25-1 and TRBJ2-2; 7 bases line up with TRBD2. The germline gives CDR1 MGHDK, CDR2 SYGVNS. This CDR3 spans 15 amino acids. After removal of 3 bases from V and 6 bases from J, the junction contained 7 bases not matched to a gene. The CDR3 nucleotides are TGTGCCAGCAGTGATATTAGCGGGCATCCCGGGGAGCTGTTTTTT. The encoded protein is CASSDISGHPGELFF.

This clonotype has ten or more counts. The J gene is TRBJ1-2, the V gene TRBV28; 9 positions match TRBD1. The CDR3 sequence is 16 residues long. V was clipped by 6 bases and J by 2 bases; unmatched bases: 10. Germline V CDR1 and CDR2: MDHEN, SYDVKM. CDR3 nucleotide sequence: TGTGCCAGCAGATCCGACGGGACAGGGTTCAACTATGGCTACACCTTC. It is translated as CASRSDGTGFNYGYTF.

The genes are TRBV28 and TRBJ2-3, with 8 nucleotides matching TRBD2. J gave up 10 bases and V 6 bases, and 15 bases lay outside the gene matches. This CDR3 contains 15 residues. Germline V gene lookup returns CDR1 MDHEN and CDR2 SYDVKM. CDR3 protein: CASSLTSGVARAQYF. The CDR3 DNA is TGTGCCAGCAGCTTAACTAGCGGAGTTGCGAGGGCGCAGTATTTT.

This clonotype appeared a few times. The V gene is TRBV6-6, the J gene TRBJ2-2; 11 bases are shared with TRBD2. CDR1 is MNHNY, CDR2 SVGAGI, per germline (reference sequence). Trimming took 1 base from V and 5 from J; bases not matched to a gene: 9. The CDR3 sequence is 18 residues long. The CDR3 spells CASSYLLAGVAGTGELFF. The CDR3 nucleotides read TGTGCCAGCAGTTACTTACTAGCGGGAGTCGCGGGGACCGGGGAGCTGTTTTTT.

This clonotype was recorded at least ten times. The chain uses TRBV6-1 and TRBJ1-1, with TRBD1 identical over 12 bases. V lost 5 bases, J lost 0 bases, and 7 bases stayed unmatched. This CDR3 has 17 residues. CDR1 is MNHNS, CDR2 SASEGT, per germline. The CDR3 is CASSSLGQGALNTEAFF. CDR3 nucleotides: TGTGCCAGCAGTTCCCTGGGACAGGGGGCACTGAACACTGAAGCTTTCTTT.

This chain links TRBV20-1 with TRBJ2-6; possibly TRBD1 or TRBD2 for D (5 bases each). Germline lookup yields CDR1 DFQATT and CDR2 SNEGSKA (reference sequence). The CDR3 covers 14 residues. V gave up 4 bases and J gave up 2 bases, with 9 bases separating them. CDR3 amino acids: CSATRGAGANVLTF. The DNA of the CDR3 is TGCAGTGCTACCCGGGGCGCTGGGGCCAACGTCCTGACTTTC.

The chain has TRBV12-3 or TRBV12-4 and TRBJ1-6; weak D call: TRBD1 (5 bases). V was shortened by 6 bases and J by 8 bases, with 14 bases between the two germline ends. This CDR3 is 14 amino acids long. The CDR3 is CASSSGTEYSPLHF. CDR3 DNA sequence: TGTGCCAGCAGCTCCGGGACGGAATATTCACCCCTCCACTTT.

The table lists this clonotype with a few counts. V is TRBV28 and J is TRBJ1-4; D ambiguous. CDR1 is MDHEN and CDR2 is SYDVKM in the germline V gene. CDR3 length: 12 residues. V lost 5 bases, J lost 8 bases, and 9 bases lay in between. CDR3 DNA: TGTGCCAGCAGTAATCCCGGCGAAAAACTGTTTTTT. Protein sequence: CASSNPGEKLFF.